This T cell receptor beta chain was found in a study of CD8 T cells in Susac syndrome. Study overall: There were Susac syndrome patients who were therapy-naive at blood draw, others on corticosteroids, and others on intravenous immunoglobulin alone.

Comments on this clonotype: The antigen remains unidentified.

The V end lost 4 bases, the J end lost 2 bases, and 17 bases lay between the germline ends. The CDR3 has 17 amino acids. Germline V gene sequence: CDR1 KGHDR, CDR2 SFDVKD. An input of about 0.5 to 1 ug of RNA was subjected to reverse transcription using random hexamers. The authors amplified TCR beta CDR3 across 54 Vbeta and 13 Jbeta using immunoSEQ multiplex PCR. TCRdb passed the immunoSEQ multiplex PCR reads through MiXCR, listing each CDR3 protein once. Among roughly 130,000 distinct CDR3 sequences, nearly 96% were seen once, and the ten largest hold 0.12% to 0.15%. The patients with Susac syndrome satisfied recently defined diagnostic criteria for either definite or probable disease. Whole-study results and caveats: No clonal expansion appeared among CD4+ T cells in Susac patients.

The V gene is TRBV24-1, the J gene TRBJ2-1, with a possible D match to TRBD2 (6 bases). This sequence originates from a human donor with Susac syndrome. The source material was CD4+ T cells from PBMCs. This chain's CDR3 is CATSDFQAGKAYNEQFF. CDR3 DNA: TGTGCCACCAGTGACTTTCAAGCGGGTAAAGCCTACAATGAGCAGTTCTTC.